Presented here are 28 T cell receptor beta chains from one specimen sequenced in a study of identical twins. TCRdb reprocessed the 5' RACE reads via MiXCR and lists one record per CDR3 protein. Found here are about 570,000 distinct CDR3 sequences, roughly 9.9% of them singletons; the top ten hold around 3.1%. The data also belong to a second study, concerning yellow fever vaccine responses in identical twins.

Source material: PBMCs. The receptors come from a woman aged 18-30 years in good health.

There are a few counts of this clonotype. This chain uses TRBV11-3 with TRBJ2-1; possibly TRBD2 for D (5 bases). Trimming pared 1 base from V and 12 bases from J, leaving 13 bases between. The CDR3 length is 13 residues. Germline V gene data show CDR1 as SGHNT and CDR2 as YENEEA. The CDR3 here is CASSLGGADPQFF. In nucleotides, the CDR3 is TGTGCCAGCAGCTTAGGCGGAGCGGATCCGCAGTTCTTC.

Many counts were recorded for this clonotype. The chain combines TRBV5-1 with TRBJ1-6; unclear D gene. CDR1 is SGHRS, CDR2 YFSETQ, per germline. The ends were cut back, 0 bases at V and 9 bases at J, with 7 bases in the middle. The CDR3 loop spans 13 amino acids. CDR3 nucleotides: TGCGCCAGCAGCTTGGACCCCGGTTCACCCCTCCACTTT. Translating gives CASSLDPGSPLHF. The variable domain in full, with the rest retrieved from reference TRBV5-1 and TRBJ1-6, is KAGVTQTPRYLIKTRGQQVTLSCSPISGHRSVSWYQQTPGQGLQFLFEYFSETQRNKGNFPGRFSGRQFSNSRSEMNVSTLELGDSALYLCASSLDPGSPLHFGNGTRLTVT.

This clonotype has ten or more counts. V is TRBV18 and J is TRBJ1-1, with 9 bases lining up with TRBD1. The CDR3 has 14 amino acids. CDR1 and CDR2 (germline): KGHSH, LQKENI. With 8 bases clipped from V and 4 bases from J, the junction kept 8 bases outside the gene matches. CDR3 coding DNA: TGTGCCAGCAGTCCTAGACAGGGGGGCACTGAAGCTTTCTTT. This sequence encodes CASSPRQGGTEAFF.

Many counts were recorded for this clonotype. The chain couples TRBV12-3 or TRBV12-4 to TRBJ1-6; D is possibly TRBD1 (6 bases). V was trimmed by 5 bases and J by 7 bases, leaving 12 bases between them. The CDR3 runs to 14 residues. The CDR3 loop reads CASSLRTANSPLHF. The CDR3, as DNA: TGTGCCAGCAGTCTAAGGACAGCCAATTCACCCCTCCACTTT.

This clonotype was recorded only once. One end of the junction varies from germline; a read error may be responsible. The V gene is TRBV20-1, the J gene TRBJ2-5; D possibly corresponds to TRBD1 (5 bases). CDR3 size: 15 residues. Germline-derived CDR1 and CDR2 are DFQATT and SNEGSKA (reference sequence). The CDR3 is CSASRLARGQQTQYF. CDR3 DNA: TGCAGTGCTAGTCGTCTGGCTAGGGGCCAACAGACCCAGTACTTC.

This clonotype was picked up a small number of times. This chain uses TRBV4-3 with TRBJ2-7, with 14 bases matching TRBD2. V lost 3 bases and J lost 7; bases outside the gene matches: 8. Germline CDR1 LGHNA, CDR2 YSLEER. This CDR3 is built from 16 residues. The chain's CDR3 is CASSQAGLAGVGEQYF. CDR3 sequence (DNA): TGCGCCAGCAGCCAGGCGGGACTAGCGGGAGTTGGTGAGCAGTACTTC.

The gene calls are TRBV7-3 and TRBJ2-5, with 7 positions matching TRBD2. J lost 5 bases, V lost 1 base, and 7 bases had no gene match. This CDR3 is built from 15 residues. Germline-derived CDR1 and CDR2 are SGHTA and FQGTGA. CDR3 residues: CASSLMGGDLETQYF. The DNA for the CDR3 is TGTGCCAGCAGCTTAATGGGAGGGGATTTGGAGACCCAGTACTTC. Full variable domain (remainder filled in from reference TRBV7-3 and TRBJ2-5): GAGVSQTPSNKVTEKGKYVELRCDPISGHTALYWYRQSLGQGPEFLIYFQGTGAADDSGLPNDRFFAVRPEGSVSTLKIQRTERGDSAVYLCASSLMGGDLETQYFGPGTRLLVL.

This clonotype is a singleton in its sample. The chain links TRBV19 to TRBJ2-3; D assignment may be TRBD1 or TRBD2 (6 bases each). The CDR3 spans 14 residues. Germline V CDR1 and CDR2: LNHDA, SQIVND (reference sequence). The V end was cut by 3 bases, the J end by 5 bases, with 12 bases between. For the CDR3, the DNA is TGTGCCAGTAGTATCGGGGGCGCGGTAGATACGCAGTATTTT. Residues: CASSIGGAVDTQYF.

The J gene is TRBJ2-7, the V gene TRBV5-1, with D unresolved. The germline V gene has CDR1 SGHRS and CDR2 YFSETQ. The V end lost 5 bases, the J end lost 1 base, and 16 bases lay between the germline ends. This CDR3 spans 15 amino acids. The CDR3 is CASRKPGLESYEQYF. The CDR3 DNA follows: TGCGCCAGCAGAAAACCAGGTTTGGAGTCCTACGAGCAGTACTTC.

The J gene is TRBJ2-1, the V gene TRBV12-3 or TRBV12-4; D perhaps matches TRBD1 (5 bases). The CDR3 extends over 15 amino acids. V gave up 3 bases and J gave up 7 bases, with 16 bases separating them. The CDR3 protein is CASSFRAGNINEQFF. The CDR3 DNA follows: TGTGCCAGCAGTTTTCGGGCAGGGAATATTAATGAGCAGTTCTTC.

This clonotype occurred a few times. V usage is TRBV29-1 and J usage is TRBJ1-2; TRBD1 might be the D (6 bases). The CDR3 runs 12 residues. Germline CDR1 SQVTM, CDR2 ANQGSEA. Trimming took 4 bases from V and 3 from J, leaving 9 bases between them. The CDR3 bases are TGCAGCGTTGGGGGGGCGGACTATGGCTACACCTTC. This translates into CSVGGADYGYTF. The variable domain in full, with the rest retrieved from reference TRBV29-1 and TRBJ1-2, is SAVISQKPSRDICQRGTSLTIQCQVDSQVTMMFWYRQQPGQSLTLIATANQGSEATYESGFVIDKFPISRPNLTFSTLTVSNMSPEDSSIYLCSVGGADYGYTFGSGTRLTVV.

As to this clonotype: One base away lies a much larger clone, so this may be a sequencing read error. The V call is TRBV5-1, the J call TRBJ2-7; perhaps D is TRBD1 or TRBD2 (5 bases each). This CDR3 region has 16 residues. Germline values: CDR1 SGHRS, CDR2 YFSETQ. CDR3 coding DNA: TGCGTCAGCAGCTTGTCCCGGGACGTACAGACCTACGAGCAGTACTTC. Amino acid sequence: CVSSLSRDVQTYEQYF. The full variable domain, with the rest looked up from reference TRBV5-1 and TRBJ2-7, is KAGVTQTPRYLIKTRGQQVTLSCSPISGHRSVSWYQQTPGQGLQFLFEYFSETQRNKGNFPGRFSGRQFSNSRSEMNVSTLELGDSALYLCVSSLSRDVQTYEQYFGPGTRLTVT.

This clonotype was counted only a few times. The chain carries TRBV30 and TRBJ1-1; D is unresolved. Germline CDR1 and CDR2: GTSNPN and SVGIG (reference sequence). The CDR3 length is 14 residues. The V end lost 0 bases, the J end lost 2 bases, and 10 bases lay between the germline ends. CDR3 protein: CAWSVGGSNTEAFF. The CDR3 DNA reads TGTGCCTGGAGTGTAGGCGGGAGCAACACTGAAGCTTTCTTT.

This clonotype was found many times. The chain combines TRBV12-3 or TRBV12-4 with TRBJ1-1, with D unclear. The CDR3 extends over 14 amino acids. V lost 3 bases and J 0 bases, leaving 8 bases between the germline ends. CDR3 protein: CASSLRTMNTEAFF. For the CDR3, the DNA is TGTGCCAGCAGTTTGAGAACAATGAACACTGAAGCTTTCTTT.

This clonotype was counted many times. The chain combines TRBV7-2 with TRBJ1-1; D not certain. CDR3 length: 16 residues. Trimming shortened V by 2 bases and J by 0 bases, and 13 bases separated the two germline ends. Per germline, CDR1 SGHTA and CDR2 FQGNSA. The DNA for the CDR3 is TGTGCCAGCAGCTTAAGACATTCCCAAATGAACACTGAAGCTTTCTTT. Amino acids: CASSLRHSQMNTEAFF. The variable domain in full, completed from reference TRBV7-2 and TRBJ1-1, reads GAGVSQSPSNKVTEKGKDVELRCDPISGHTALYWYRQSLGQGLEFLIYFQGNSAPDKSGLPSDRFSAERTGGSVSTLTIQRTQQEDSAVYLCASSLRHSQMNTEAFFGQGTRLTVV.

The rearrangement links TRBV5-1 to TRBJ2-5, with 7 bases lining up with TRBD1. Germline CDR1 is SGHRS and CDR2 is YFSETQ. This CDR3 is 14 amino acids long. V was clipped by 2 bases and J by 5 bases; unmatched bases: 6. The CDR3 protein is CASSFTGAAETQYF. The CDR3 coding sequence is TGCGCCAGCAGCTTCACAGGGGCCGCGGAGACCCAGTACTTC. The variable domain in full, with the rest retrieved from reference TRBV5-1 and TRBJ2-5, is KAGVTQTPRYLIKTRGQQVTLSCSPISGHRSVSWYQQTPGQGLQFLFEYFSETQRNKGNFPGRFSGRQFSNSRSEMNVSTLELGDSALYLCASSFTGAAETQYFGPGTRLLVL.

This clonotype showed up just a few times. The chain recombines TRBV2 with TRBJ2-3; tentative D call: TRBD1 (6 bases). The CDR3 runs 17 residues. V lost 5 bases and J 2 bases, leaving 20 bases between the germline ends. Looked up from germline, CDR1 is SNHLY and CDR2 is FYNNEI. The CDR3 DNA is TGTGCCAGCAGTTCGTTCAGCGAGGGGGAATCCACAGATACGCAGTATTTT. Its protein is CASSSFSEGESTDTQYF.

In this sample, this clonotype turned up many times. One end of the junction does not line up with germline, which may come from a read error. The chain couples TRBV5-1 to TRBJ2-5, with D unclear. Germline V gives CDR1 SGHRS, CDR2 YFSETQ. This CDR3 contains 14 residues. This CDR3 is CASSLTGIQETQYF. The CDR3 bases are TGTGCCAGCAGTTTGACGGGTATTCAAGAGACCCAGTACTTC.

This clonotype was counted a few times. For the CDR3, the DNA is TGTGCCAGCAGTTCCTCGACTAGCGGGTACGTTTCCTACGAGCAGTACTTC. Protein product: CASSSSTSGYVSYEQYF. This rearrangement joins TRBV28 to TRBJ2-7, with 10 nucleotides matching TRBD2. V trimming: 4 bases; J trimming: 1 base; junction bases outside the gene matches: 10. There are 17 residues in the CDR3. In germline, CDR1 is MDHEN, CDR2 SYDVKM.

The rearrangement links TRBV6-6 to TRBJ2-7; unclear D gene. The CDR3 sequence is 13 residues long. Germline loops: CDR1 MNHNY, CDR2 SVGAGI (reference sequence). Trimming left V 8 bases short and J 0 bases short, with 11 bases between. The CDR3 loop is CASSDASSYEQYF. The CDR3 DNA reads TGTGCCAGCTCGGACGCGAGCTCCTACGAGCAGTACTTC.

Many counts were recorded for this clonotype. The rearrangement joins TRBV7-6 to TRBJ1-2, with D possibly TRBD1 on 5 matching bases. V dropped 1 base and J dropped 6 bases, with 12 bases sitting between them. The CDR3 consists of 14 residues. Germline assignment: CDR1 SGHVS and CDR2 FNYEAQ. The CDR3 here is CASSLGGGSDGYTF. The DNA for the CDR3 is TGTGCCAGCAGCTTAGGGGGGGGGTCGGATGGCTACACCTTC.

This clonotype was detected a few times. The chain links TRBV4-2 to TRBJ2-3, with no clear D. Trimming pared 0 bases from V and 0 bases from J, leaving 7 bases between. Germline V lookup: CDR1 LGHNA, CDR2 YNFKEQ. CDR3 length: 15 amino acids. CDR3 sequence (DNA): TGTGCCAGCAGCCAAGATCCGTTTAGCACAGATACGCAGTATTTT. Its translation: CASSQDPFSTDTQYF.

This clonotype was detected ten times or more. The CDR3, as DNA: TGTGCCAGCAGCTTACTCAGGGGTGGGACAGATACGCAGTATTTT. This translates into CASSLLRGGTDTQYF. This chain joins TRBV7-6 and TRBJ2-3; tentative D call: TRBD1 (6 bases). From germline, CDR1 is SGHVS and CDR2 FNYEAQ. The CDR3 length is 15 residues. V lost 2 bases to trimming and J lost 3 bases, with 12 bases between them.

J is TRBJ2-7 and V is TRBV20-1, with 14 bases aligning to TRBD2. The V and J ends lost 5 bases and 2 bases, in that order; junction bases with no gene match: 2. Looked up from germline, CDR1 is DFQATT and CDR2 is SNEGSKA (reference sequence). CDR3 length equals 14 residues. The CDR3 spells CSAGLAGGTYEQYF. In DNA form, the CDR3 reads TGCAGTGCTGGACTAGCGGGGGGTACCTACGAGCAGTACTTC.

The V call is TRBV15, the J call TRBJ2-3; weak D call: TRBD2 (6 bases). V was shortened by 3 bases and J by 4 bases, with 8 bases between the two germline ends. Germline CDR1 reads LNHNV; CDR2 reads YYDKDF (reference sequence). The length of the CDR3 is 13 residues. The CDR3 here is CATSRASADTQYF. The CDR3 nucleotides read TGTGCCACCAGCAGGGCTAGCGCAGATACGCAGTATTTT. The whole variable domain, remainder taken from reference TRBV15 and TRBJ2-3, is DAMVIQNPRYQVTQFGKPVTLSCSQTLNHNVMYWYQQKSSQAPKLLFHYYDKDFNNEADTPDNFQSRRPNTSFCFLDIRSPGLGDTAMYLCATSRASADTQYFGPGTRLTVL.

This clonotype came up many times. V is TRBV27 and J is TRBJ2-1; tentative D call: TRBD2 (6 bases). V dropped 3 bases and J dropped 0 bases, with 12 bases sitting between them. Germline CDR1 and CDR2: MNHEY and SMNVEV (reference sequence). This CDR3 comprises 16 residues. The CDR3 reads CASSFLGEVSYNEQFF. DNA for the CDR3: TGTGCCAGCAGTTTCCTGGGGGAGGTCTCCTACAATGAGCAGTTCTTC.

Here the CDR3 reads CASSPSGGGSPLHF. CDR3 bases: TGTGCCAGCAGTCCCTCAGGGGGCGGTTCACCCCTCCACTTT. The chain couples TRBV6-2 or TRBV6-3 to TRBJ1-6, with TRBD1 matching over 8 bases. Germline CDR1 MNHEY, CDR2 SVGEGT. The CDR3 consists of 14 residues. V lost 5 bases and J lost 9; bases outside the gene matches: 6.

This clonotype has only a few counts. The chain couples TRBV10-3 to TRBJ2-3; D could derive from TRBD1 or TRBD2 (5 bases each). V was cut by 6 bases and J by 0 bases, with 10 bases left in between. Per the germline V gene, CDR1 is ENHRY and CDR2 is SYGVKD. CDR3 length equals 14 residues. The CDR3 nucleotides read TGTGCCATCAGGACGGGGCCTAGCACAGATACGCAGTATTTT. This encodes CAIRTGPSTDTQYF.